This TCR beta chain originates from a study of response to subunit inactivated influenza vaccine. Study-level results: That few new T cells are recruited by each seasonal influenza vaccination was the authors' suggestion.

For this clonotype: The antigen is unknown.

MiXCR, run by TCRdb on the RT-PCR reads, gives a single entry per CDR3 protein. The table includes approximately 160,000 distinct CDR3 sequences, around 10% detected once. This sequence was found in a man aged 50 to 75 who received an inactivated influenza vaccine. The material sequenced was CD8+ T cells sorted from PBMCs, taken around 25 months after vaccination.

The CDR3 spells CASSQHNEQFF. The CDR3 DNA is TGCGCCAGCAGCCAGCACAATGAGCAGTTCTTC. The rearrangement joins TRBV4-1 to TRBJ2-1, with unresolved D. Deletions cut 3 bases from V and 5 bases from J, with 2 bases between. The CDR3 has 11 amino acids. The V gene's germline CDR1 is MGHRA and CDR2 YSYEKL.